This T cell receptor (beta chain) was sequenced during a study of beta chain features in type 1 diabetes. Purity of each sorted population was above 95%. Sequencing targeted expressed TCRB transcripts, as all isolated RNA had been reverse transcribed. Assay used: immunoSEQ multiplex PCR; TCRdb lists only in-frame clones, some missing. The sample contains hundreds of thousands of clones, 11% of which appear only once. Whole-study findings and limits: Across patients, naive, central memory and Treg TCRB repertoires exhibited apparently greater similarity than was observed across healthy donors.

About this clone itself: Its target is not known.

Trimming at V came to 6 bases and at J to 5 bases, leaving 5 bases not matched to a gene. Germline V gene sequence: CDR1 MDHEN, CDR2 SYDVKM. This CDR3 is built from 14 residues. Specimen: naive CD4+ T cells from blood. This sequence was found in a woman younger than 30 in good health. The chain has TRBV28 and TRBJ2-2, with 8 bases aligning to TRBD1. For the CDR3, the DNA is TGTGCCAGCAGATTACAGGGGGATACCGGGGAGCTGTTTTTT. Protein: CASRLQGDTGELFF.